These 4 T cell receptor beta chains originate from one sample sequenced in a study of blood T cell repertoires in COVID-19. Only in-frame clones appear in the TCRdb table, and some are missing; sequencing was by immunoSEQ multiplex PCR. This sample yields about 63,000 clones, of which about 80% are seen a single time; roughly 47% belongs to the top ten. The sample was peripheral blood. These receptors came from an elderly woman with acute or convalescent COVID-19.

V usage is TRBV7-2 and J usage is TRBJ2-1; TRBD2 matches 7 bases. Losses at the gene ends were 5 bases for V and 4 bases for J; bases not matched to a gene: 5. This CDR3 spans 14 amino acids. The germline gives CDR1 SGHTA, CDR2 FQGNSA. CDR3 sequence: CASSPLAEYNEQFF. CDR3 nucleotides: TGTGCCAGCAGCCCCCTAGCGGAGTACAATGAGCAGTTCTTC. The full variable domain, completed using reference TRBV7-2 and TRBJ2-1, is GAGVSQSPSNKVTEKGKDVELRCDPISGHTALYWYRQSLGQGLEFLIYFQGNSAPDKSGLPSDRFSAERTGGSVSTLTIQRTQQEDSAVYLCASSPLAEYNEQFFGPGTRLTVL.

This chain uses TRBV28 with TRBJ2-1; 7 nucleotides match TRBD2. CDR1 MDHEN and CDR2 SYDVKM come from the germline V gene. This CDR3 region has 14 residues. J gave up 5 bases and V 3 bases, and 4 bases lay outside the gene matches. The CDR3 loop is CASSFFGRNNEQFF. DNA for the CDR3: TGTGCCAGCAGTTTCTTCGGGAGGAACAATGAGCAGTTCTTC. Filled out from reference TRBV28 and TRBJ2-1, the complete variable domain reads DVKVTQSSRYLVKRTGEKVFLECVQDMDHENMFWYRQDPGLGLRLIYFSYDVKMKEKGDIPEGYSVSREKKERFSLILESASTNQTSMYLCASSFFGRNNEQFFGPGTRLTVL.

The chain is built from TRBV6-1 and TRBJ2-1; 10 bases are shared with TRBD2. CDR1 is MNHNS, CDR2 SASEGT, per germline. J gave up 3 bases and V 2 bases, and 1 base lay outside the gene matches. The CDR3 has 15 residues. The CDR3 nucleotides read TGTGCCAGCAGTGAACTAGCGGGAGACTACAATGAGCAGTTCTTC. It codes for CASSELAGDYNEQFF.

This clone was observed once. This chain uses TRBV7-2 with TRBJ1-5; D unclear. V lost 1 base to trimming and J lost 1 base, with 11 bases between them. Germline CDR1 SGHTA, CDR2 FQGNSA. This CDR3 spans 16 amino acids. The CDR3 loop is CASSLVRSGSNQPQHF. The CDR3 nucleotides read TGTGCCAGCAGCTTAGTTCGGAGCGGCAGCAATCAGCCCCAGCATTTT. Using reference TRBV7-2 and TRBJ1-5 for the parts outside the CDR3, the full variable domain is GAGVSQSPSNKVTEKGKDVELRCDPISGHTALYWYRQSLGQGLEFLIYFQGNSAPDKSGLPSDRFSAERTGGSVSTLTIQRTQQEDSAVYLCASSLVRSGSNQPQHFGDGTRLSIL.